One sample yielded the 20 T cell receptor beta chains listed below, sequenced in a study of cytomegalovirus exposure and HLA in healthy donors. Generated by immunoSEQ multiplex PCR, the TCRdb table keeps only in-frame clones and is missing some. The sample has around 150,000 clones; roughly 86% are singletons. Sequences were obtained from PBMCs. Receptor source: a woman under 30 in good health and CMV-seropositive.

The CDR3 loop is CASSPPREGPTGELFF. The CDR3 DNA reads as TGTGCCAGCAGTCCGCCTCGGGAGGGGCCGACCGGGGAGCTGTTTTTT. The V gene is TRBV28, the J gene TRBJ2-2; TRBD2 matches 8 bases. Unmatched junction bases numbered 10, after V lost 5 bases and J lost 5 bases. The V gene's germline CDR1 is MDHEN and CDR2 SYDVKM. The CDR3 covers 16 residues.

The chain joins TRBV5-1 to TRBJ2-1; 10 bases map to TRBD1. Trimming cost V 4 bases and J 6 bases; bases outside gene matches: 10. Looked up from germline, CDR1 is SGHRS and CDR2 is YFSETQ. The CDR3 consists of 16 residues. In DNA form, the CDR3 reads TGCGCCAGCAGCAAGGGACCGGGACAGGGGACCAATGAGCAGTTCTTC. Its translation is CASSKGPGQGTNEQFF. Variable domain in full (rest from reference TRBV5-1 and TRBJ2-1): KAGVTQTPRYLIKTRGQQVTLSCSPISGHRSVSWYQQTPGQGLQFLFEYFSETQRNKGNFPGRFSGRQFSNSRSEMNVSTLELGDSALYLCASSKGPGQGTNEQFFGPGTRLTVL.

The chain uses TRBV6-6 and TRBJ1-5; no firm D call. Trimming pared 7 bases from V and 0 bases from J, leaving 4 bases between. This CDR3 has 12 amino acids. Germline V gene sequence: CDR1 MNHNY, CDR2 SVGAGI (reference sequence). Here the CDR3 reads CASKHSNQPQHF. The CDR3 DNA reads TGTGCCAGCAAGCATAGCAATCAGCCCCAGCATTTT.

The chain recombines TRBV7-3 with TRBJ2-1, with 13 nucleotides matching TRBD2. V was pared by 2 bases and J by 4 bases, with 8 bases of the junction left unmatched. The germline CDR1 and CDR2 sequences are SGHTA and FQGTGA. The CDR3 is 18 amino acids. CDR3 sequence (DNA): TGTGCCAGCAGCTTATCCCCCGGACTAGCGGGGGTGTACAATGAGCAGTTCTTC. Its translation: CASSLSPGLAGVYNEQFF.

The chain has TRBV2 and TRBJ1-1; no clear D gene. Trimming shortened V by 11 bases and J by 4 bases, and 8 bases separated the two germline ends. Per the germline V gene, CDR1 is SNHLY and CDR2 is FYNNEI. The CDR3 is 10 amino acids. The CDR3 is CASGSTEAFF. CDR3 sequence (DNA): TGTGCCTCTGGGAGCACTGAAGCTTTCTTT.

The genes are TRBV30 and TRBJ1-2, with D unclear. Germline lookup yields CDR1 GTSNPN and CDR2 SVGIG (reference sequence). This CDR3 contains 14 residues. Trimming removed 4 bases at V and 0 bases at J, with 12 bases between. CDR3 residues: CAWTPETTNYGYTF. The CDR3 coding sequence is TGTGCCTGGACCCCAGAAACCACTAACTATGGCTACACCTTC. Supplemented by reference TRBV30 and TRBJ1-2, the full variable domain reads SQTIHQWPATLVQPVGSPLSLECTVEGTSNPNLYWYRQAAGRGLQLLFYSVGIGQISSEVPQNLSASRPQDRQFILSSKKLLLSDSGFYLCAWTPETTNYGYTFGSGTRLTVV.

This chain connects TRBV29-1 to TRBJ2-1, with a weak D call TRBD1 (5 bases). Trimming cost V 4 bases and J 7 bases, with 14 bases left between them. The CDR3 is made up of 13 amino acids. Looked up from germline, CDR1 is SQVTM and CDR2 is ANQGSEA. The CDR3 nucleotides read TGCAGCGTTGTGTGGGGCAGTGGGAATGAGCAGTTCTTC. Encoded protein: CSVVWGSGNEQFF.

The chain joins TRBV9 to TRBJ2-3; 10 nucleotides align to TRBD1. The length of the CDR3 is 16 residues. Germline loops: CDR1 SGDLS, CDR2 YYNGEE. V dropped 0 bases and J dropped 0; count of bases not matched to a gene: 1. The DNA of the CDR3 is TGTGCCAGCAGCGTAGTGGGACAGGGGAGCACAGATACGCAGTATTTT. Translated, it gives CASSVVGQGSTDTQYF.

The CDR3 DNA follows: TGTGCCAGCAGTGAAGGGGGCATATACAATGAGCAGTTCTTC. Its translation: CASSEGGIYNEQFF. The chain carries TRBV2 and TRBJ2-1; D might be TRBD1 (5 bases). The V gene lost 1 base and the J gene lost 4 bases, with 8 bases spanning the gap. The CDR3 runs 14 residues. Germline CDR1 SNHLY, CDR2 FYNNEI.

The CDR3 protein is CASSEASAGVYGYTF. The CDR3 coding sequence is TGTGCCAGCAGTGAAGCAAGTGCAGGGGTCTATGGCTACACCTTC. The chain is built from TRBV6-1 and TRBJ1-2, with D possibly TRBD1 on 6 matching bases. The CDR3 has 15 residues. Germline V gene sequence: CDR1 MNHNS, CDR2 SASEGT. The V end was cut by 0 bases, the J end by 4 bases, with 12 bases between.

The CDR3 region is CASRFQGGTEAFF. The CDR3 bases are TGCGCCAGCAGGTTCCAGGGTGGCACTGAAGCTTTCTTT. V usage is TRBV5-1 and J usage is TRBJ1-1; perhaps TRBD1 as D (5 bases). Germline V gene lookup returns CDR1 SGHRS and CDR2 YFSETQ. V was trimmed by 5 bases and J by 4 bases, leaving 12 bases between them. The CDR3 extends over 13 amino acids.

The CDR3 spells CAWSVAFNQPQHF. For the CDR3, the DNA is TGTGCCTGGAGTGTAGCGTTCAATCAGCCCCAGCATTTT. This rearrangement joins TRBV30 to TRBJ1-5; the D is unclear. The CDR3 contains 13 residues. CDR1 and CDR2 from the germline V gene are GTSNPN and SVGIG (reference sequence). Trimming pared 0 bases from V and 3 bases from J, leaving 6 bases between.

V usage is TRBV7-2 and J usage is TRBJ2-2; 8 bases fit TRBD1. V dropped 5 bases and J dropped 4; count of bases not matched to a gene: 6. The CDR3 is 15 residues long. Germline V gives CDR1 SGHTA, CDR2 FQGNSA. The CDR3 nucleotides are TGTGCCAGCAGCCCAGACAGGGGCGGCACCGGGGAGCTGTTTTTT. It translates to CASSPDRGGTGELFF.

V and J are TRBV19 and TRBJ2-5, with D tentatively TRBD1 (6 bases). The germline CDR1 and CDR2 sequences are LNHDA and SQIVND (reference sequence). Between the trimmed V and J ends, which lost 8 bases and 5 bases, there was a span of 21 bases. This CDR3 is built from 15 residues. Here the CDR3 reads CASGVGGLQRETQYF. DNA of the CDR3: TGTGCCAGTGGGGTTGGGGGCCTTCAGAGGGAGACCCAGTACTTC. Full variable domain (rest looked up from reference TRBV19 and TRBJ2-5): DGGITQSPKYLFRKEGQNVTLSCEQNLNHDAMYWYRQDPGQGLRLIYYSQIVNDFQKGDIAEGYSVSREKKESFPLTVTSAQKNPTAFYLCASGVGGLQRETQYFGPGTRLLVL.

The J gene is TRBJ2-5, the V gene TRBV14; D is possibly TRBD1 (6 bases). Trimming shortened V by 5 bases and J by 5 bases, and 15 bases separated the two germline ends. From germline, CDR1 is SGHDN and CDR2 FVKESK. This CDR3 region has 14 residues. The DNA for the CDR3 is TGTGCCAGCAGCGCCCAGGGGTTTCAGGAGACCCAGTACTTC. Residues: CASSAQGFQETQYF.

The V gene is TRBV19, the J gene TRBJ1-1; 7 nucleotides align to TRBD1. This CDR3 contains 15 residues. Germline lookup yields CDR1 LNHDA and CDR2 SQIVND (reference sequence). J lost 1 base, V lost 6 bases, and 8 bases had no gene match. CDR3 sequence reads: CASSGTVWGNTEAFF. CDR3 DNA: TGTGCCAGTAGCGGGACAGTTTGGGGGAACACTGAAGCTTTCTTT.

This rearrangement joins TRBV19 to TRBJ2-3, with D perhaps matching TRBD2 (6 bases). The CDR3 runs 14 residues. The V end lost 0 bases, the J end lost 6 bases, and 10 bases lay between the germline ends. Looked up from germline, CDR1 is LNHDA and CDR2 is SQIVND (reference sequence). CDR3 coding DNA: TGTGCCAGTAGTATAGACGGAGGGTCCGATACGCAGTATTTT. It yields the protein CASSIDGGSDTQYF.

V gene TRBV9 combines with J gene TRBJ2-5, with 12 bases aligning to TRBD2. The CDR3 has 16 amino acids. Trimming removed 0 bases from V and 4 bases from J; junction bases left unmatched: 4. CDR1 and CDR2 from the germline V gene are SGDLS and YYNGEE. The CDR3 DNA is TGTGCCAGCAGCGTAGGACTAGCGGGAGAACGAGAGACCCAGTACTTC. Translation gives CASSVGLAGERETQYF.

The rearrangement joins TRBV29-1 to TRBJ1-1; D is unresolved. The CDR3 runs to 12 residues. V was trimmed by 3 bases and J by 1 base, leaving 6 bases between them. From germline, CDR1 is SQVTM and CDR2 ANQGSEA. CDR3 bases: TGCAGCGTTGATACAGAGAACACTGAAGCTTTCTTT. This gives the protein CSVDTENTEAFF.

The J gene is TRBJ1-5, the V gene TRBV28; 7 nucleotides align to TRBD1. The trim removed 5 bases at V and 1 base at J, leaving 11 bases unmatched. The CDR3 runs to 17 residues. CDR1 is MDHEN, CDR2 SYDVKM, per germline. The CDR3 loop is CASSPTDRDSSNQPQHF. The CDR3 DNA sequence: TGTGCCAGCAGTCCCACCGACCGGGACAGCAGCAATCAGCCCCAGCATTTT. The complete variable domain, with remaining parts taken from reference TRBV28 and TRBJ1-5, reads DVKVTQSSRYLVKRTGEKVFLECVQDMDHENMFWYRQDPGLGLRLIYFSYDVKMKEKGDIPEGYSVSREKKERFSLILESASTNQTSMYLCASSPTDRDSSNQPQHFGDGTRLSIL.